This TCR beta chain was sequenced for a study of blood T cell repertoires in COVID-19. As for the study in general: The study drew acute and convalescent COVID-19 samples from the United States, Italy and Spain.

Germline V CDR1 and CDR2: MNHEY, SVGAGI. This CDR3 comprises 13 residues. Trimming at V came to 6 bases and at J to 5 bases, leaving 4 bases not matched to a gene. Original processing notes: The authors estimated nucleated cell counts from reference gene primer amplification. Sequencing used immunoSEQ multiplex PCR; TCRdb keeps in-frame clones, though not all of them. The V and J calls and clone size were taken over from that table, and D and trimming were inferred from the DNA. The data show roughly 70,000 clones, roughly 71% seen once. This clone was seen only once. The chain recombines TRBV6-5 with TRBJ2-5; 9 positions agree with TRBD1. What was sequenced was peripheral blood. The TCR was taken from a man between 60 and 75 years old with COVID-19, enrolled during active disease. This CDR3 is CASSGQGRETQYF. For the CDR3, the DNA is TGTGCCAGCAGCGGACAGGGGCGTGAGACCCAGTACTTC.